This T cell receptor beta chain was recorded in a study of blood T cell repertoires in COVID-19. Assay: immunoSEQ multiplex PCR; the TCRdb copy retains only in-frame clones and omits some. The sample yields approximately 220,000 clones, about 80% seen once. This sequence originates from a woman aged 40 to 55 with acute COVID-19. Material: PBMCs or T cells enriched from blood (not recorded which).

CDR3: CASKIRGSYEQYF. CDR3 sequence (DNA): TGTGCCAGCAAAATAAGGGGTTCCTACGAGCAGTACTTC. The chain recombines TRBV28 with TRBJ2-7, with a weak D call TRBD1 (5 bases). CDR3 length: 13 amino acids. From germline, CDR1 is MDHEN and CDR2 SYDVKM. V lost 7 bases, J lost 1 base, and 11 bases lay in between. The full variable domain, its missing parts supplied by reference TRBV28 and TRBJ2-7, is DVKVTQSSRYLVKRTGEKVFLECVQDMDHENMFWYRQDPGLGLRLIYFSYDVKMKEKGDIPEGYSVSREKKERFSLILESASTNQTSMYLCASKIRGSYEQYFGPGTRLTVT.